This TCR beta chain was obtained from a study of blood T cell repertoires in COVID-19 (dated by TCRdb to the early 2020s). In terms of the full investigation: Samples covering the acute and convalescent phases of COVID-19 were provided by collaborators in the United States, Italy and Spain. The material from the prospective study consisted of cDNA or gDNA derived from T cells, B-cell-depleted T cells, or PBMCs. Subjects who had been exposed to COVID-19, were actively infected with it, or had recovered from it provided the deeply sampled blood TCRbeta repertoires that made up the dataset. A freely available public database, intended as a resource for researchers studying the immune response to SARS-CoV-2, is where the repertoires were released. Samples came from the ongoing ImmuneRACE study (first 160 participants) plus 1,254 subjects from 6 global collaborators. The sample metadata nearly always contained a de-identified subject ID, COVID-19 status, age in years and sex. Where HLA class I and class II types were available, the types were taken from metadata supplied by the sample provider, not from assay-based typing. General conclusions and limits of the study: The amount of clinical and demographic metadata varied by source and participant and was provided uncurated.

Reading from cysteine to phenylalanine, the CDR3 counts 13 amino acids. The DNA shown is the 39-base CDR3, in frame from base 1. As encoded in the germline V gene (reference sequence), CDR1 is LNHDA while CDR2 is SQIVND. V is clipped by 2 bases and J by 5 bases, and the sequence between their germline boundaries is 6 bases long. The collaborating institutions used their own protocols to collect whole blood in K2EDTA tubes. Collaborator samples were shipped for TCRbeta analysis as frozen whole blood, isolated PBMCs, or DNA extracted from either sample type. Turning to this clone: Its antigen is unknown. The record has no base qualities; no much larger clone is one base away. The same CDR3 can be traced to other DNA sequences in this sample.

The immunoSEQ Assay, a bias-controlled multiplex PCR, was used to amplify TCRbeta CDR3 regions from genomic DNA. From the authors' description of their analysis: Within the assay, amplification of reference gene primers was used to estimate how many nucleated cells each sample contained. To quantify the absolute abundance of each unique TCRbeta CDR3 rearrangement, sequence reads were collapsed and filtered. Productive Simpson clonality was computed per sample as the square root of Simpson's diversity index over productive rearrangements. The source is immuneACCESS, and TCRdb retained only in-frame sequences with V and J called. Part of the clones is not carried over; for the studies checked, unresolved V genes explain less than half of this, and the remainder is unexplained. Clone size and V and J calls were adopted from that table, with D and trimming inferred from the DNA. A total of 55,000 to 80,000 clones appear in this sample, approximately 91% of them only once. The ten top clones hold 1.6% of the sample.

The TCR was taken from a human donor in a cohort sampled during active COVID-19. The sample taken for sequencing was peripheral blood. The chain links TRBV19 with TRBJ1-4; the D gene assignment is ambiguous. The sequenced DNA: TGTGCCAGTAGTATAACCGGGAATGAAAAACTGTTTTTT. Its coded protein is CASSITGNEKLFF. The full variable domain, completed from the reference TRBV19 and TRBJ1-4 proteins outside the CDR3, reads DGGITQSPKYLFRKEGQNVTLSCEQNLNHDAMYWYRQDPGQGLRLIYYSQIVNDFQKGDIAEGYSVSREKKESFPLTVTSAQKNPTAFYLCASSITGNEKLFFGSGTQLSVL.